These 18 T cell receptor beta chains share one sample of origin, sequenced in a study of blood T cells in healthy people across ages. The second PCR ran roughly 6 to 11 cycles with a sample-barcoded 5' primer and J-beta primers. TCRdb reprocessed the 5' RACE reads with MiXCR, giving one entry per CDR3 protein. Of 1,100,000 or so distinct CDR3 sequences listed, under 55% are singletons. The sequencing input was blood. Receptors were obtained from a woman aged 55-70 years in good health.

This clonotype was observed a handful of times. Here the CDR3 DNA reads TGTGCCAGCAGCCCTTTACAGGGACAGGGGGCCGATGAGCAGTTCTTC. Its translation: CASSPLQGQGADEQFF. J is TRBJ2-1 and V is TRBV4-2; 12 bases are a match to TRBD1. The CDR3 loop spans 16 amino acids. Germline V gives CDR1 LGHNA, CDR2 YNFKEQ. The trim removed 4 bases at V and 8 bases at J, leaving 9 bases unmatched.

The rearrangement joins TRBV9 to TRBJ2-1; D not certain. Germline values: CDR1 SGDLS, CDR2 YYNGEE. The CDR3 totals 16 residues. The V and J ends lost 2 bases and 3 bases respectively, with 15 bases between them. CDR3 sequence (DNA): TGTGCCAGCAGCGTCGGTGGGAATTTAATCTACAATGAGCAGTTCTTC. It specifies CASSVGGNLIYNEQFF.

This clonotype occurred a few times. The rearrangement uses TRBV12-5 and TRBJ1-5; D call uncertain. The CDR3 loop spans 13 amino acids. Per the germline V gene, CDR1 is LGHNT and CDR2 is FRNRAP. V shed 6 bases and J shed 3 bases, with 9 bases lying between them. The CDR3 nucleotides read TGTGCTAGTGGACCGGCGGACAATCAGCCCCAGCATTTT. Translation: CASGPADNQPQHF.

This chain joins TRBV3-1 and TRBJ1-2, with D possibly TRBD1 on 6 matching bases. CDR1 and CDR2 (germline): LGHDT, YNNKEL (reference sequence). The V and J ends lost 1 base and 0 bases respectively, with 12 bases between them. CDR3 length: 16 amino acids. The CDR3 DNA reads TGTGCCAGCAGCCAAGGAGCGACAGGCGCTAACTATGGCTACACCTTC. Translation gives CASSQGATGANYGYTF.

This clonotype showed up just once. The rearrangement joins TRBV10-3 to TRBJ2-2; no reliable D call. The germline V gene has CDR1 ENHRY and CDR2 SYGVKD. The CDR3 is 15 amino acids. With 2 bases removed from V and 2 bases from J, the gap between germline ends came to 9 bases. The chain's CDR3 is CAISEKEFNTGELFF. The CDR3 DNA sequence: TGTGCCATCAGTGAGAAAGAGTTCAACACCGGGGAGCTGTTTTTT.

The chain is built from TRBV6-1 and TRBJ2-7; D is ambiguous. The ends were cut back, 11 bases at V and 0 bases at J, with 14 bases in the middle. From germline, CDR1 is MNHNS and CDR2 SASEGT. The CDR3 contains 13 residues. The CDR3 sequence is CALESESSYEQYF. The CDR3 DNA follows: TGTGCCCTGGAATCGGAGAGCTCCTACGAGCAGTACTTC.

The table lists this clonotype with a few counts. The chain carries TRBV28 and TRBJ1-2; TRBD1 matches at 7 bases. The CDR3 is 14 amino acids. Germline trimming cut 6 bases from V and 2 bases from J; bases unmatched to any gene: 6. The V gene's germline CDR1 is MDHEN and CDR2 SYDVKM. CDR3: CASSQRTGNYGYTF. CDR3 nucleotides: TGTGCCAGCAGCCAGCGGACAGGAAACTATGGCTACACCTTC.

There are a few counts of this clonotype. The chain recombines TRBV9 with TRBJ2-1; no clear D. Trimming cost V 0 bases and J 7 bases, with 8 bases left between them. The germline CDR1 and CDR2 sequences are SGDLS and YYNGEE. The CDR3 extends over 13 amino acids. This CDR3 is CASSVAPRNEQFF. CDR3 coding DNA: TGTGCCAGCAGCGTAGCTCCGAGGAATGAGCAGTTCTTC.

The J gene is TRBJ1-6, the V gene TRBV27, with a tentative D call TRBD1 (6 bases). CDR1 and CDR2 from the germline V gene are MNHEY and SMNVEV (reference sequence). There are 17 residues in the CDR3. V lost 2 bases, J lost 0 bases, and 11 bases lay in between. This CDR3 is CASSLSRGGSYNSPLHF. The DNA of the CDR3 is TGTGCCAGCAGTTTAAGTAGGGGGGGCTCCTATAATTCACCCCTCCACTTT.

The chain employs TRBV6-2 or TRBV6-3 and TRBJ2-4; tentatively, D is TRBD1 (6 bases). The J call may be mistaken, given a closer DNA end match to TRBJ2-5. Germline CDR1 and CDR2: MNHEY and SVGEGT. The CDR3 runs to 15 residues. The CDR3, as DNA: TGTGCCAGCAGCCAAGACGAAGGGGGAGTCGGGACCCAGTACTTC. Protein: CASSQDEGGVGTQYF.

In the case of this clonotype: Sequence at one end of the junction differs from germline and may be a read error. The CDR3 reads CVSSYGTGGNGYTF. For the CDR3, the DNA is TGCGTCAGCAGCTATGGGACAGGGGGCAATGGCTACACCTTC. The J gene is TRBJ1-2, the V gene TRBV5-1, with 12 bases aligning to TRBD1. CDR1 is SGHRS, CDR2 YFSETQ, per germline. The length of the CDR3 is 14 residues.

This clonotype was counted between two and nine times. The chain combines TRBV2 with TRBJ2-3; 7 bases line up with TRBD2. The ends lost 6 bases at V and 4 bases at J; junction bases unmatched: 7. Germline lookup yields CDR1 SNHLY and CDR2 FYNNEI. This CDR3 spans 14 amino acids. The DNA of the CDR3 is TGTGCCAGCAGGGTTGGACTAGGCCCAGATACGCAGTATTTT. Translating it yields CASRVGLGPDTQYF.

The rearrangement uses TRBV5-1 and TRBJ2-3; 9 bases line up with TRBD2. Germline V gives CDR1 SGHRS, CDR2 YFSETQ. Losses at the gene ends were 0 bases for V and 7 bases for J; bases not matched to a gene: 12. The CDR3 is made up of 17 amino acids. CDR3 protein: CASSLGGISGSQHTQYF. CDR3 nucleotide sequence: TGCGCCAGCAGCTTGGGGGGAATTAGCGGGAGCCAGCATACGCAGTATTTT. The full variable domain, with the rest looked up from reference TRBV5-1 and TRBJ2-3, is KAGVTQTPRYLIKTRGQQVTLSCSPISGHRSVSWYQQTPGQGLQFLFEYFSETQRNKGNFPGRFSGRQFSNSRSEMNVSTLELGDSALYLCASSLGGISGSQHTQYFGPGTRLTVL.

Here the CDR3 reads CASSLRGWGNIQYF. CDR3 DNA sequence: TGTGCCAGCAGTTTAAGGGGATGGGGGAACATTCAGTACTTC. The V and J genes are TRBV12-3 or TRBV12-4 and TRBJ2-4; D assignment may be TRBD1 or TRBD2 (5 bases each). The CDR3 length is 14 residues. Trimming removed 2 bases at V and 7 bases at J, with 12 bases between.

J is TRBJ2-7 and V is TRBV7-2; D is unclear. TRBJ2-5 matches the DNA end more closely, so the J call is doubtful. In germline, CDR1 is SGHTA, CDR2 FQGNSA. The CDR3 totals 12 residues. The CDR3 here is CASSLRLETQYF. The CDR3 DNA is TGTGCCAGCAGCTTGCGTTTGGAGACCCAGTACTTC.

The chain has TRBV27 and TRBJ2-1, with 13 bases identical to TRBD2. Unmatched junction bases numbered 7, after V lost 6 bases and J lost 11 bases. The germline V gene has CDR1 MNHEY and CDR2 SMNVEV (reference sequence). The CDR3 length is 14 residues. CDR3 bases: TGTGCCAGCAGCGAGGGACTAGCGGGAAATAAGCAGTTCTTC. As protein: CASSEGLAGNKQFF.

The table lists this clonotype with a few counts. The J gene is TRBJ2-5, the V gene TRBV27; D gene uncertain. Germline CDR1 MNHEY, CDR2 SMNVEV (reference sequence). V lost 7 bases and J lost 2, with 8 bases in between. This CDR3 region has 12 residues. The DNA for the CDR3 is TGTGCCAGCACTGAGTTGCAAGAGACCCAGTACTTC. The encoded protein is CASTELQETQYF.

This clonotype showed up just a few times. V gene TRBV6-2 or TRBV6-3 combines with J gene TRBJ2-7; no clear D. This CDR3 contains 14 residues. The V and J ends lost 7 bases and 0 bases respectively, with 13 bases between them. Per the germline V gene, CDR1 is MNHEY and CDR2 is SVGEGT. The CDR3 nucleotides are TGTGCCAGCATCCCCAATAGGAGCTCCTACGAGCAGTACTTC. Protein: CASIPNRSSYEQYF.